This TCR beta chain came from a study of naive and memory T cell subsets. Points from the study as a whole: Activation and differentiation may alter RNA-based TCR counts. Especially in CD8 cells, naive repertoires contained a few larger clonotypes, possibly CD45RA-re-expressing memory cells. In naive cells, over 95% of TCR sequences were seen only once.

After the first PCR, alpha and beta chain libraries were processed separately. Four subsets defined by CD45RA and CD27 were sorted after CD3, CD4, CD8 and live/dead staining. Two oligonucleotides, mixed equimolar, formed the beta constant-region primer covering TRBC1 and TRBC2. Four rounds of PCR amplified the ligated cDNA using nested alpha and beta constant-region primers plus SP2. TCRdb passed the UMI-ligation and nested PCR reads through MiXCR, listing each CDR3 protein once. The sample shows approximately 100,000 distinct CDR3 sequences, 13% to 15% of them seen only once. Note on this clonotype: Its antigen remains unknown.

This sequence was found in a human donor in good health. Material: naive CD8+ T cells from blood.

The CDR3 loop is CASSDTNTGELFF. DNA of the CDR3: TGTGCCAGCAGTGATACCAACACCGGGGAGCTGTTTTTT. This sequence joins TRBV25-1 and TRBJ2-2; the D is unclear. The V gene lost 3 bases and the J gene lost 2 bases, with 4 bases spanning the gap. CDR3 length: 13 residues. CDR1 and CDR2 from the germline V gene are MGHDK and SYGVNS.